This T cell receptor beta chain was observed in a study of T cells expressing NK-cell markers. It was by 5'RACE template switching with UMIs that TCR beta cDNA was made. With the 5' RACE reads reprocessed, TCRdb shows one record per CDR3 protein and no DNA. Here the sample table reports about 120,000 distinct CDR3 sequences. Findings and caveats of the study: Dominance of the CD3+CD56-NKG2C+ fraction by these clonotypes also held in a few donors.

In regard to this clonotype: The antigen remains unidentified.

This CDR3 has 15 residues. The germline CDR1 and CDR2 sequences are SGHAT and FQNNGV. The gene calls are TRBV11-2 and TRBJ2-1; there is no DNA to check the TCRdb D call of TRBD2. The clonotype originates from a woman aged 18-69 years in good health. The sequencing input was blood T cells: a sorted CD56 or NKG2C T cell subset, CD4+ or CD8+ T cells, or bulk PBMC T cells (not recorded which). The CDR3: CASSFLAGPTNEQFF. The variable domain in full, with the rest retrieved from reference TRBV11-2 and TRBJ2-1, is EAGVAQSPRYKIIEKRQSVAFWCNPISGHATLYWYQQILGQGPKLLIQFQNNGVVDDSQLPKDRFSAERLKGVDSTLKIQPAKLEDSAVYLCASSFLAGPTNEQFFGPGTRLTVL.